One and the same sample provided the 10 T cell receptor beta chains below, sequenced in a study of control samples from healthy donors and cancer patients. The assay was immunoSEQ multiplex PCR, and TCRdb's table has in-frame clones only and misses some. The table includes some 130,000 clones, more than 90% detected once. Sequenced sample: blood. These TCRs come from a man aged 18 to 35 in good health.

The chain employs TRBV11-2 and TRBJ2-7, with unresolved D. The V and J ends lost 6 bases and 0 bases respectively, with 9 bases between them. CDR1 is SGHAT and CDR2 is FQNNGV in the germline V gene. The CDR3 is 13 residues long. The CDR3 coding sequence is TGTGCCAGCAGTTCCGGAAGCTCCTACGAGCAGTACTTC. Its translation: CASSSGSSYEQYF.

This clone has just one count. V usage is TRBV19 and J usage is TRBJ2-3; 12 positions match TRBD2. CDR1 and CDR2 (germline): LNHDA, SQIVND (reference sequence). V dropped 5 bases and J dropped 5; count of bases not matched to a gene: 8. CDR3 length: 16 amino acids. CDR3 protein: CASSSRTSGEGDTQYF. CDR3 nucleotides: TGTGCCAGTAGTTCCCGGACTAGCGGGGAGGGAGATACGCAGTATTTT.

V is TRBV4-1 and J is TRBJ2-2; D is possibly TRBD1 (5 bases). From germline, CDR1 is MGHRA and CDR2 YSYEKL. V lost 1 base to trimming and J lost 2 bases, with 14 bases between them. CDR3 length: 17 residues. CDR3 region: CASSQGRAVSNTGELFF. CDR3 nucleotide sequence: TGCGCCAGCAGCCAAGGCAGGGCTGTTTCCAACACCGGGGAGCTGTTTTTT.

The chain links TRBV29-1 to TRBJ2-1, with TRBD1 matching over 9 bases. The trim removed 7 bases at V and 6 bases at J, leaving 10 bases unmatched. This CDR3 is 14 amino acids long. The germline CDR1 and CDR2 sequences are SQVTM and ANQGSEA. The CDR3 DNA reads TGCAGCGCCCCGGGACAGGGTGTTTTCAATGAGCAGTTCTTC. It codes for CSAPGQGVFNEQFF.

The V gene is TRBV5-1, the J gene TRBJ2-7; the match to TRBD2 covers 11 bases. Germline-derived CDR1 and CDR2 are SGHRS and YFSETQ. The J segment lost 3 bases and the V segment lost 4 bases, leaving 3 bases of the junction unmatched. CDR3 length: 14 residues. CDR3: CASSRTSGGYEQYF. CDR3 nucleotide sequence: TGCGCCAGCAGCCGTACTAGCGGGGGCTACGAGCAGTACTTC.

The genes are TRBV2 and TRBJ2-3; D remains ambiguous. Germline V gene sequence: CDR1 SNHLY, CDR2 FYNNEI. The CDR3 loop spans 16 amino acids. V was cut by 5 bases and J by 0 bases, with 15 bases left in between. The CDR3 DNA reads TGTGCCAGCAGTAGAGAAGGGATTGGTAGCACAGATACGCAGTATTTT. It encodes CASSREGIGSTDTQYF. The full variable domain, with the rest looked up from reference TRBV2 and TRBJ2-3, is EPEVTQTPSHQVTQMGQEVILRCVPISNHLYFYWYRQILGQKVEFLVSFYNNEISEKSEIFDDQFSVERPDGSNFTLKIRSTKLEDSAMYFCASSREGIGSTDTQYFGPGTRLTVL.

The rearrangement uses TRBV9 and TRBJ1-5, with 11 bases identical to TRBD1. With 4 bases clipped from V and 4 bases from J, the junction kept 4 bases outside the gene matches. CDR1 and CDR2 from the germline V gene are SGDLS and YYNGEE. CDR3 length equals 15 residues. CDR3 amino acids: CASSPGQGANQPQHF. CDR3 coding DNA: TGTGCCAGCAGCCCCGGACAGGGGGCTAATCAGCCCCAGCATTTT. The full variable domain, rest sourced from reference TRBV9 and TRBJ1-5, is DSGVTQTPKHLITATGQRVTLRCSPRSGDLSVYWYQQSLDQGLQFLIQYYNGEERAKGNILERFSAQQFPDLHSELNLSSLELGDSALYFCASSPGQGANQPQHFGDGTRLSIL.

With respect to this clone: At the DNA level, this CDR3 is encoded by other sequences in the same sample as well. The chain recombines TRBV11-2 with TRBJ1-3; D gene ambiguous. V lost 2 bases and J 0 bases, leaving 5 bases between the germline ends. The CDR3 sequence is 14 residues long. Germline CDR1 SGHAT, CDR2 FQNNGV. The chain's CDR3 is CASSLLNSGNTIYF. In DNA form, the CDR3 reads TGTGCCAGCAGCTTATTGAACTCTGGAAACACCATATATTTT.

The chain couples TRBV7-9 to TRBJ2-4; D may correspond to TRBD1 or TRBD2 (5 bases each). CDR1 and CDR2 (germline): SEHNR, FQNEAQ (reference sequence). V was pared by 4 bases and J by 3 bases, with 16 bases between. The CDR3 spans 16 residues. The CDR3 loop is CASSWILWDGKNIQYF. CDR3 DNA: TGTGCCAGCAGCTGGATACTATGGGACGGCAAAAACATTCAGTACTTC.

The gene calls are TRBV6-5 and TRBJ1-6; possibly TRBD1 for D (6 bases). The V and J ends lost 6 bases and 8 bases respectively, with 14 bases between them. The CDR3 contains 14 residues. From germline, CDR1 is MNHEY and CDR2 SVGAGI. The DNA of the CDR3 is TGTGCCAGCAGCTTCACAGGGTACGATTCACCCCTCCACTTT. It is translated as CASSFTGYDSPLHF.